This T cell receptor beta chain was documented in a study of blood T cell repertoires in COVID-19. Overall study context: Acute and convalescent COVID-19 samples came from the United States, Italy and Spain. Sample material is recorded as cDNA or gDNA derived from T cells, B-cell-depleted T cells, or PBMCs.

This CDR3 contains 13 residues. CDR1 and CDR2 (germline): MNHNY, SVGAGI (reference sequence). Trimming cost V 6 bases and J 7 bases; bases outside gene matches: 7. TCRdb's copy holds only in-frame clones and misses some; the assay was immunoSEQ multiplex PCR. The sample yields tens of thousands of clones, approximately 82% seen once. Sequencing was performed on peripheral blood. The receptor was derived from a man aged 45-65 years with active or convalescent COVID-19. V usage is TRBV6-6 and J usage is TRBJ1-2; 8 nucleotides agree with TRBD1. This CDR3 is CASSSQGEVGYTF. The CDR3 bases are TGTGCCAGCAGCTCACAGGGGGAGGTTGGCTACACCTTC.